A selection of T cell receptor beta chains follows, all from one sample in a study of control samples from healthy donors and cancer patients. This table comes from immunoSEQ multiplex PCR, and its TCRdb copy is limited to in-frame clones, with some not included. The sample includes about 82,000 clones, 94% of them seen just once. Sequenced material: blood. All receptors derive from a woman under 30 in good health. Both conserved end residues are trimmed from each CDR3.

V gene: TRBV6-2/TRBV6-3
CDR3 protein: ASSESSGRAHEQY

V gene: TRBV2
CDR3 protein: ASSSGRLLNTEAF

V gene: TRBV6-5
CDR3 protein: ASSHRGTQY

V gene: TRBV27
CDR3 protein: ASSLEGTSGNTIY

V gene: TRBV6-6
CDR3 protein: ASSYSRVYNEQF

V gene: TRBV19
CDR3 protein: ASRAMDRLNTEAF

V gene: TRBV19
CDR3 protein: ASSITGTGKAEAF

V gene: TRBV28
CDR3 protein: ASSETGSTNEKLF

V gene: TRBV9
CDR3 protein: ASSATSGGPSGANVLT

V gene: TRBV4-1
CDR3 protein: ASSQEKNGVTGATITLH

V gene: TRBV18
CDR3 protein: ASSPGGTASYEQY

V gene: TRBV2
CDR3 protein: ASKRQGVYEQY

V gene: TRBV18
CDR3 protein: ASSPIRDYGYT

V gene: TRBV7-2
CDR3 protein: ASSKPQSRWETYGYT

V gene: TRBV5-1
CDR3 protein: ASSSTGSYSSGNTIY

V gene: TRBV13
CDR3 protein: ASSSSPTSGGTYNEQF

V gene: TRBV4-2
CDR3 protein: ASSQVLLNTEAF

V gene: TRBV10-2
CDR3 protein: ASSATRTDEQY

V gene: TRBV2
CDR3 protein: ASSEGGVVAF

V gene: TRBV7-8
CDR3 protein: ASSLVSSGEKLF